This T cell receptor (beta chain) was profiled in a study of tumor and adjacent non-tumor tissue in lung cancer. The wider study: The cohort had around twelve adenocarcinoma, 2 squamous cell and 1 small cell patients. Some 3.9 million productive TCRbeta reads were obtained per sample on average. The patients, roughly 9 men and four to six women, were roughly 30 to 80 with stage I to III disease. Study-level results: In normal lung, the top 100 clones were significantly more dominant than in tumor.

Per the germline V gene, CDR1 is DFQATT and CDR2 is SNEGSKA (reference sequence). The CDR3 has 15 residues. RNA was extracted from bulk tissue without any cell sorting. In regard to this clonotype: The antigen is not known. The junction departs from the called germline gene at one end, perhaps through a read error.

Three rounds of nested PCR, following a modified ARM-PCR protocol, produced the TCRbeta library. TCRdb ran MiXCR on the multiplex PCR reads and lists one entry per CDR3 protein. The data show roughly 120,000 distinct CDR3 sequences, with around 75% seen just once and around 37% held by the top ten. The sequenced material came from lung tumor tissue. This clonotype was obtained from a woman aged 55-70 years with non-small cell lung cancer. The V and J genes are TRBV20-1 and TRBJ2-5; 14 positions match TRBD2. The DNA for the CDR3 is TGCAGTTCCCGAGGGACTAGCGGGGGAGGAAAGACCCAATACTTC. Translating gives CSSRGTSGGGKTQYF.